This is a list of T cell receptor beta chains from one sample in a study of immune evolution from preneoplasia to lung adenocarcinoma. Profiled with immunoSEQ multiplex PCR; TCRdb holds only in-frame clones, not every one. The sample comprises about 14,000 clones, roughly 85% of which are singletons, and 2.5% to 3.5% rests with the top ten. Sequenced material: FFPE lung adenocarcinoma in situ tissue. The receptors stem from an older donor with lung adenocarcinoma. CDR3s include the opening cysteine and the closing phenylalanine or tryptophan. D genes are given only for firm matches. Rows may omit the clone size; those that give it use once, few, many or a size class.

TRBJ2-1,TRBV9,-,TRBD2,CASSVGTSGSNNEQFF,TGTGCCAGCAGCGTAGGAACTAGCGGGTCAAACAATGAGCAGTTCTTC
TRBJ2-5,TRBV7-2,-,TRBD2,CASSLVRESGETQYF,TGTGCCAGCAGCTTAGTGCGGGAGTCGGGAGAGACCCAGTACTTC
TRBJ1-2,TRBV18,-,TRBD1,CASSLDRARGYGYTF,TGTGCCAGCTCTCTTGACAGGGCCAGGGGCTATGGCTACACCTTC
TRBJ1-2,TRBV6-1,once,TRBD1,CASSKGLQGAEGYTF,TGTGCCAGCAGCAAGGGGTTACAGGGGGCCGAGGGCTACACCTTC
TRBJ2-5,TRBV4-1,-,TRBD2,CASSPSRTSGQETQYF,TGCGCCAGCAGCCCCTCCAGGACTAGCGGACAAGAGACCCAGTACTTC
TRBJ1-5,TRBV2,-,-,CASSDSSSNQPQHF,TGTGCCAGCAGTGATAGTAGTAGCAATCAGCCCCAGCATTTT
TRBJ2-7,TRBV7-8,-,-,CASSPGRSGGGYEQYF,TGTGCCAGCAGCCCAGGGCGGTCCGGGGGTGGCTACGAGCAGTACTTC
TRBJ2-3,TRBV30,-,TRBD1,CAWSAVDRGAGNQPQYF,TGTGCCTGGAGTGCAGTCGACAGGGGGGCGGGCAATCAGCCCCAGTATTTT
TRBJ2-6,TRBV7-8,-,-,CASSAQGSSGANVLTF,TGTGCCAGCAGCGCCCAAGGGAGCTCTGGGGCCAACGTCCTGACTTTC
TRBJ2-1,TRBV5-1,few,-,CASRAGDYNEQFF,TGCGCCAGCAGGGCAGGAGACTACAATGAGCAGTTCTTC
TRBJ2-3,TRBV5-1,-,-,CASSFGLRAGTDTQYF,TGCGCCAGCAGCTTCGGTTTACGGGCCGGCACAGATACGCAGTATTTT
TRBJ2-1,TRBV30,once,TRBD1,CAGWDRENEQFF,TGTGCCGGTTGGGACAGGGAGAATGAGCAGTTCTTC
TRBJ2-3,TRBV6-5,-,-,CASSYLAGRSTDTQYF,TGTGCCAGCAGTTACCTCGCGGGAAGGAGCACAGATACGCAGTATTTT
TRBJ1-1,TRBV30,-,-,CAWSAGNTEAFF,TGTGCCTGGAGTGCAGGGAACACTGAAGCTTTCTTT
TRBJ2-3,TRBV27,-,-,CASSRSTTDTQYF,TGTGCCAGCAGCCGATCAACCACAGATACGCAGTATTTT
TRBJ2-7,TRBV4-2,-,-,CASSQGTGNEQYF,TGTGCCAGCAGCCAAGGTACCGGGAACGAGCAGTACTTC
TRBJ1-2,TRBV6-5,-,-,CASRPQGSYGYTF,TGTGCCAGCAGACCACAGGGTTCCTATGGCTACACCTTC
TRBJ2-3,TRBV5-8,-,-,CASSVGFSTDTQYF,TGTGCCAGCAGCGTCGGATTTAGCACAGATACGCAGTATTTT
TRBJ2-7,TRBV28,-,TRBD1,CASSSPGQADYEQYF,TGTGCCAGCAGTTCGCCGGGACAGGCCGACTACGAGCAGTACTTC
TRBJ1-5,TRBV19,-,-,CASSIRYQPQHF,TGTGCCAGTAGTATAAGATATCAGCCCCAGCATTTT
TRBJ2-7,TRBV28,-,TRBD1,CASSLDFRDSSYEQYF,TGTGCCAGCAGTTTAGATTTCCGGGACAGCTCCTACGAGCAGTACTTC
TRBJ2-5,TRBV11-2,once,-,CASSTVRGPGETQYF,TGTGCCAGCAGCACCGTGCGAGGGCCGGGAGAGACCCAGTACTTC
TRBJ1-1,TRBV18,-,TRBD1,CASSPDRRMNTEAFF,TGTGCCAGCTCACCGGACAGGCGCATGAACACTGAAGCTTTCTTT
TRBJ2-5,TRBV2,-,-,CASSGGSDSQETQYF,TGTGCCAGCAGTGGGGGCTCTGACAGCCAAGAGACCCAGTACTTC
TRBJ1-3,TRBV6-6,-,TRBD1,CASSDTGVSGNTIYF,TGTGCCAGCAGTGATACAGGGGTCTCTGGAAACACCATATATTTT
TRBJ2-7,TRBV28,-,-,CASSLGEDEQYF,TGTGCCAGCAGTTTAGGGGAGGACGAGCAGTACTTC
TRBJ1-2,TRBV10-3,-,TRBD1,CAISEPGRGGGYTF,TGTGCCATCAGTGAGCCTGGGAGAGGGGGCGGCTACACCTTC
TRBJ2-1,TRBV7-3,-,TRBD2,CASSPLGGGGGSEQFF,TGTGCCAGCAGCCCCCTGGGTGGCGGGGGGGGCTCCGAGCAGTTCTTC
TRBJ2-5,TRBV11-2,-,-,CASSLSSVGETQYF,TGTGCCAGCAGCTTAAGTTCGGTCGGAGAGACCCAGTACTTC
TRBJ1-1,TRBV19,-,-,CASTLYGNTEAFF,TGTGCCAGTACTCTATATGGGAACACTGAAGCTTTCTTT
TRBJ2-2,TRBV7-9,once,-,CASSFPQGNSAITGELFF,TGTGCCAGCAGCTTCCCACAAGGCAACTCAGCGATCACCGGGGAGCTGTTTTTT
TRBJ2-1,TRBV9,-,-,CASSVLVRTEQFF,TGTGCCAGCAGCGTACTAGTTCGTACTGAGCAGTTCTTC
TRBJ2-7,TRBV2,-,-,CASSGGGRSYEQYF,TGTGCCAGCAGTGGCGGCGGCCGCTCCTACGAGCAGTACTTC
TRBJ1-5,TRBV7-5,-,-,CARSTGQGEDQPQHF,TGTGCCAGAAGCACTGGACAGGGCGAGGATCAGCCCCAGCATTTT
TRBJ2-2,TRBV27,-,-,CASSLWSGSDRFTGELFF,TGTGCCAGCAGTTTATGGTCGGGCAGCGACAGGTTCACCGGGGAGCTGTTTTTT
TRBJ1-2,TRBV2,-,-,CASSEVGVGYTF,TGTGCCAGCAGTGAAGTGGGTGTTGGCTACACCTTC
TRBJ2-1,TRBV4-1,-,TRBD1,CASSLGQADEQFF,TGCGCCAGCAGCCTGGGACAGGCGGATGAGCAGTTCTTC
TRBJ1-1,TRBV18,-,TRBD1,CASSPTRGAGTEAFF,TGTGCCAGCTCACCGACCAGGGGGGCGGGAACTGAAGCTTTCTTT
TRBJ1-5,TRBV7-5,once,-,CASSPDRPDQPQHF,TGTGCCAGCAGCCCCGACAGGCCCGATCAGCCCCAGCATTTT
TRBJ2-1,TRBV30,-,TRBD2,CAWKVAGEQFF,TGTGCCTGGAAGGTAGCGGGAGAGCAGTTCTTC
TRBJ2-1,TRBV7-9,-,-,CASSLLARSNEQFF,TGTGCCAGCAGCTTACTAGCTAGGTCCAATGAGCAGTTCTTC
TRBJ1-1,TRBV29-1,-,-,CSIRPGTEAFF,TGCAGCATAAGGCCGGGCACTGAAGCTTTCTTT
TRBJ1-2,TRBV4-1,-,TRBD1,CASSQDPFDRDRFDGYTF,TGCGCCAGCAGCCAAGATCCTTTTGACCGGGACAGGTTCGATGGCTACACCTTC
TRBJ1-5,TRBV6-1,-,TRBD1,CASSQDRGSNQPQHF,TGTGCCAGCAGCCAGGACAGGGGAAGCAATCAGCCCCAGCATTTT
TRBJ2-7,TRBV5-4,-,TRBD2,CASSLVSGSYEQYF,TGTGCCAGCAGCTTGGTTAGCGGGAGCTACGAGCAGTACTTC
TRBJ1-5,TRBV4-2,-,-,CASSHTKGGYQDQPQHF,TGTGCCAGCAGCCACACCAAGGGGGGGTATCAGGATCAGCCCCAGCATTTT
TRBJ1-6,TRBV5-4,once,TRBD1,CASSSPTGARNSPLHF,TGTGCCAGCAGCTCCCCGACAGGGGCCCGGAATTCACCCCTCCACTTT
TRBJ1-3,TRBV6-5,-,TRBD1,CASSSLSGGAGNTIYF,TGTGCCAGCAGTTCCCTTTCAGGGGGAGCTGGAAACACCATATATTTT
TRBJ2-7,TRBV5-6,-,-,CASSLLGDYEQYF,TGTGCCAGCAGCTTGTTGGGAGACTACGAGCAGTACTTC
TRBJ1-1,TRBV5-5,-,TRBD1,CASSFTGGGTEAFF,TGTGCCAGCAGCTTTACAGGGGGCGGCACTGAAGCTTTCTTT
TRBJ2-7,TRBV14,-,TRBD1,CASSPYSTGGSSGEPYEQYF,TGTGCCAGCAGTCCATATTCGACAGGGGGCTCCAGCGGTGAACCTTACGAGCAGTACTTC
TRBJ2-3,TRBV11-2,once,TRBD2,CASSRIAGGWDTQYF,TGTGCCAGCAGCCGCATAGCGGGAGGCTGGGATACGCAGTATTTT
TRBJ2-3,TRBV18,-,-,CASSDQGSTDTQYF,TGTGCCAGCTCAGATCAAGGTAGCACAGATACGCAGTATTTT
TRBJ2-3,TRBV4-1,-,-,CASSQDRSTDTQYF,TGCGCCAGCAGCCAAGATCGGAGCACAGATACGCAGTATTTT
TRBJ1-1,TRBV28,-,-,CASSFGGRDTEAFF,TGTGCCAGCAGTTTCGGGGGACGGGACACTGAAGCTTTCTTT
TRBJ2-3,TRBV10-3,-,TRBD1,CAISDLGQGTQYF,TGTGCCATCAGTGACCTTGGACAGGGGACGCAGTATTTT
TRBJ1-1,TRBV11-2,-,TRBD1,CASSSRGTGRTEAFF,TGTGCCAGCAGCTCACGTGGGACAGGGAGGACTGAAGCTTTCTTT
TRBJ2-7,TRBV7-2,-,TRBD2,CASSLAETSANYEQYF,TGTGCCAGCAGCTTAGCGGAGACTAGCGCGAATTACGAGCAGTACTTC